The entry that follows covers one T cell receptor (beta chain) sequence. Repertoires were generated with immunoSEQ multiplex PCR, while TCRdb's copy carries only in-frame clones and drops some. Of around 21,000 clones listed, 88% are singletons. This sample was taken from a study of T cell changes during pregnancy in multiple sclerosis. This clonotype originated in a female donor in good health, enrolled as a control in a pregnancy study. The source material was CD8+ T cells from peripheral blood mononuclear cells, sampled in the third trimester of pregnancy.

The CDR3 loop reads CASSDQGVYNSPLHF. The CDR3 coding sequence is TGTGCCAGCAGTGACCAGGGGGTGTATAATTCACCCCTCCACTTT. The chain has TRBV6-1 and TRBJ1-6; TRBD1 aligns across 7 bases. The CDR3 sequence is 15 residues long. The germline gives CDR1 MNHNS, CDR2 SASEGT. Unmatched junction bases numbered 3, after V lost 3 bases and J lost 4 bases.